This TCR beta chain emerged from a study of PD-L1 blockade in urothelial cancer. Profiling relied on immunoSEQ multiplex PCR, and the TCRdb table lists in-frame clones only, not all of them. The profile shows tens of thousands of clones, around 82% of them singletons. Time point given: pretreatment peripheral blood. Germline V gene sequence: CDR1 MGHRA, CDR2 YSYEKL. The CDR3 covers 16 residues. V shed 1 base and J 0 bases; nucleotides not matched to a gene: 6. This sequence originates from a man between 60 and 70 years old with urothelial cancer. Source: PBMCs, taken around atezolizumab (anti-PD-L1) treatment. V gene TRBV4-1 combines with J gene TRBJ2-7; 7 bases map to TRBD1. CDR3 sequence: CASSQGQGKFSYEQYF. The CDR3 DNA is TGCGCCAGCAGCCAAGGACAGGGAAAATTCTCCTACGAGCAGTACTTC.